Presented here are 24 T cell receptor beta chains from one specimen sequenced in a study of blood T cells in healthy people across ages. Sample-barcoded 5' priming and a J-beta primer mix drove a second PCR of about 6 to 11 cycles. TCRdb fed the 5' RACE reads into MiXCR, producing one record per CDR3 protein. The table records more than 800,000 distinct CDR3 sequences, less than 35% of them present only once. Sequenced material: blood. These receptors all stem from a woman over 75 in good health.

The gene calls are TRBV7-2 and TRBJ1-2; 8 nucleotides align to TRBD1. The length of the CDR3 is 14 residues. V was clipped by 5 bases and J by 6 bases; unmatched bases: 8. Germline CDR1 reads SGHTA; CDR2 reads FQGNSA. The CDR3 is CASSPTTGGDGYTF. Here the CDR3 DNA reads TGTGCCAGCAGCCCCACAACAGGGGGGGATGGCTACACCTTC.

As regards this clonotype: Compared with germline, one end of the junction differs, possibly owing to a read error. This sequence joins TRBV11-3 and TRBJ1-2; D is perhaps TRBD1 (6 bases). Germline values: CDR1 SGHNT, CDR2 YENEEA. The CDR3 is 14 amino acids. The CDR3 reads CASNLFGGNYGYTF. The CDR3 bases are TGTGCCAGCAACTTATTCGGGGGCAACTATGGCTACACCTTC.

With regard to this clonotype: This clone may be a read error of a much larger clone one base away. V usage is TRBV7-9 and J usage is TRBJ2-7; D may be TRBD2 (7 bases). This CDR3 is built from 17 residues. Trimming removed 1 base at V and 7 bases at J, with 23 bases between. The V gene's germline CDR1 is SEHNR and CDR2 FQNEAQ (reference sequence). CDR3 sequence (DNA): TGTGCCAGCAGCTTAGGGGGGCCTAGCGGAGATAACAATGAGCAGTACTTC. Translation gives CASSLGGPSGDNNEQYF.

The chain combines TRBV30 with TRBJ1-3; D gene ambiguous. V was clipped by 2 bases and J by 4 bases, with 3 bases between them. The germline gives CDR1 GTSNPN, CDR2 SVGIG (reference sequence). This CDR3 comprises 11 residues. The CDR3 DNA reads as TGTGCCTGGAGTCCGGGAAACACCATATATTTT. Its translation is CAWSPGNTIYF.

In the case of this clonotype: At one boundary the junction diverges from the germline segment, which might be a read error. The V and J genes are TRBV5-4 and TRBJ2-1, with 10 bases fitting TRBD2. CDR1 and CDR2 (germline): SGHNT, YYREEE (reference sequence). CDR3 size: 15 residues. CDR3 sequence: CASSSAGGGPNGQFF. The DNA of the CDR3 is TGTGCCAGCAGCTCAGCGGGGGGGGGCCCCAATGGGCAGTTCTTC.

This clonotype was detected a few times. The chain recombines TRBV12-3 or TRBV12-4 with TRBJ2-7, with 12 bases identical to TRBD2. This CDR3 is built from 18 residues. V shed 1 base and J 4 bases; nucleotides not matched to a gene: 11. CDR3 in DNA: TGTGCCAGCAGTTTAGGGACTAGCGGGGTAGGGCTCGGGTACGAGCAGTACTTC. Its protein is CASSLGTSGVGLGYEQYF.

This clonotype was observed a handful of times. A much larger clone sits a single nucleotide away, making a read error possible. The chain joins TRBV25-1 to TRBJ2-7; perhaps TRBD2 as D (5 bases). The CDR3 runs 13 residues. CDR1 MGHDK and CDR2 SYGVNS come from the germline V gene. This CDR3 is CANSYPISEAQYF. Here the CDR3 DNA reads TGTGCCAACAGTTATCCCATCTCGGAGGCCCAGTACTTC.

The chain employs TRBV9 and TRBJ1-2, with 9 nucleotides matching TRBD1. J gave up 9 bases and V 4 bases, and 7 bases lay outside the gene matches. The length of the CDR3 is 13 residues. The V gene's germline CDR1 is SGDLS and CDR2 YYNGEE. The CDR3 sequence: CASSKRTGDRYTF. The CDR3 DNA is TGTGCCAGCAGCAAACGGACAGGGGATCGCTACACCTTC.

This clonotype was picked up a small number of times. The chain recombines TRBV6-2 or TRBV6-3 with TRBJ2-7; 10 bases line up with TRBD1. Germline values: CDR1 MNHEY, CDR2 SVGEGT. Trimming removed 6 bases from V and 3 bases from J; junction bases left unmatched: 14. The CDR3 consists of 17 residues. The CDR3 spells CASRPFLRDRGRYEQYF. CDR3 DNA: TGTGCCAGCAGACCCTTTCTCCGGGACAGGGGACGCTACGAGCAGTACTTC.

V gene TRBV20-1 combines with J gene TRBJ2-3, with D possibly being TRBD2 (7 bases). With 5 bases removed from V and 5 bases from J, the gap between germline ends came to 23 bases. Germline loops: CDR1 DFQATT, CDR2 SNEGSKA (reference sequence). The CDR3 runs to 16 residues. DNA of the CDR3: TGCAGTGCTGCCGGGCTAGGGGGGGGCCGACGAGATACGCAGTATTTT. It codes for CSAAGLGGGRRDTQYF.

This clonotype appeared many times. The genes are TRBV6-5 and TRBJ2-1; unclear D gene. The CDR3 has 11 amino acids. Germline loops: CDR1 MNHEY, CDR2 SVGAGI. Deletions cut 5 bases from V and 8 bases from J, with 7 bases between. The CDR3 DNA sequence: TGTGCCAGCAGTGTTAGGGATGAGCAGTTCTTC. Residues: CASSVRDEQFF.

As to this clonotype: Sequence at one end of the junction differs from germline and may be a read error. The chain couples TRBV12-3 or TRBV12-4 to TRBJ2-6; no definite D call. This CDR3 region has 13 residues. For the CDR3, the DNA is TGTGCCAGCAGTAACTCTGGGACCAACGTCCTGACTTTC. Encoded protein: CASSNSGTNVLTF.

This clonotype was seen ten or more times. The CDR3 spells CASSPGMNTEAFF. The DNA of the CDR3 is TGTGCCAGCAGTCCGGGGATGAACACTGAAGCTTTCTTT. The chain combines TRBV12-3 or TRBV12-4 with TRBJ1-1; no firm D call. V lost 5 bases and J 0 bases, leaving 7 bases between the germline ends. This CDR3 is built from 13 residues.

This clonotype is a singleton in its sample. This may stem from a read error, because a much larger clone lies one nucleotide away. The chain combines TRBV7-2 with TRBJ1-2; D gene ambiguous. The CDR3 is 13 residues long. Per germline, CDR1 SGHTA and CDR2 FQGNSA. In nucleotides, the CDR3 is TGTGCCAGCAGCTTAGACACTCACTATGGCAACACCTTC. This codes for CASSLDTHYGNTF. Complete variable domain (other parts from reference TRBV7-2 and TRBJ1-2): GAGVSQSPSNKVTEKGKDVELRCDPISGHTALYWYRQSLGQGLEFLIYFQGNSAPDKSGLPSDRFSAERTGGSVSTLTIQRTQQEDSAVYLCASSLDTHYGNTFGSGTRLTVV.

This clonotype was observed at least ten times. This chain connects TRBV7-2 to TRBJ2-5; TRBD2 agrees at 7 bases. The CDR3 contains 13 residues. Trimming at V came to 6 bases and at J to 3 bases, leaving 4 bases not matched to a gene. From germline, CDR1 is SGHTA and CDR2 FQGNSA. In nucleotides, the CDR3 is TGTGCCAGCAGGGAAGCGGGGAAAGAGACCCAGTACTTC. Translation gives CASREAGKETQYF.

The table lists this clonotype with a few counts. The chain uses TRBV3-1 and TRBJ1-4; D is possibly TRBD1 (5 bases). This CDR3 spans 15 amino acids. The germline V gene has CDR1 LGHDT and CDR2 YNNKEL (reference sequence). V was shortened by 3 bases and J by 7 bases, with 15 bases between the two germline ends. CDR3 loop: CASSQGRTTLEKLFF. The DNA of the CDR3 is TGTGCCAGCAGCCAGGGTCGGACAACCCTTGAAAAACTGTTTTTT.

The table lists this clonotype with many counts. This chain connects TRBV4-1 to TRBJ2-5; possible D gene TRBD1, 6 bases. The CDR3 consists of 15 residues. V dropped 4 bases and J dropped 5 bases, with 17 bases sitting between them. Looked up from germline, CDR1 is MGHRA and CDR2 is YSYEKL. The CDR3 is CASSLRDTITETQYF. The CDR3 bases are TGCGCCAGCAGCCTTAGGGACACCATCACGGAGACCCAGTACTTC.

Points on this clonotype: Since a much larger clone is just one base distant, this may be a read error. The chain is built from TRBV5-1 and TRBJ1-6, with D unclear. Germline V gives CDR1 SGHRS, CDR2 YFSETQ. CDR3 length equals 14 residues. The CDR3 nucleotides are TGCGCCAGCAGCTTGGGCGGAAATAATTCACCCCGCCACTTT. As protein: CASSLGGNNSPRHF. The full variable domain, in which reference TRBV5-1 and TRBJ1-6 provide the parts outside the CDR3, is KAGVTQTPRYLIKTRGQQVTLSCSPISGHRSVSWYQQTPGQGLQFLFEYFSETQRNKGNFPGRFSGRQFSNSRSEMNVSTLELGDSALYLCASSLGGNNSPRHFGNGTRLTVT.

This clonotype has a handful of counts. The chain recombines TRBV24-1 with TRBJ2-1, with D unclear. The CDR3 length is 13 residues. Germline loops: CDR1 KGHDR, CDR2 SFDVKD. With 1 base removed from V and 7 bases from J, the gap between germline ends came to 7 bases. The CDR3 loop reads CATSDFSQNEQFF. CDR3 coding DNA: TGTGCCACCAGTGATTTTAGCCAGAATGAGCAGTTCTTC.

The table lists this clonotype with many counts. The chain carries TRBV10-2 and TRBJ2-3; 9 bases fit TRBD2. Germline V gene data show CDR1 as WSHSY and CDR2 as SAAADI. The CDR3 length is 15 residues. V was pared by 7 bases and J by 5 bases, with 10 bases of the junction left unmatched. CDR3 bases: TGCGCCAGCAAACCAGCGGGGGGTAGGGGAGATACGCAGTATTTT. It yields the protein CASKPAGGRGDTQYF.

Concerning this clonotype itself: The junction shows a germline mismatch at one end, possibly a read error. The V and J genes are TRBV11-2 and TRBJ2-6, with D perhaps TRBD1 (7 bases). Germline V gene lookup returns CDR1 SGHAT and CDR2 FQNNGV. This CDR3 spans 17 amino acids. The CDR3 loop is CASSSLQTGTGTNVLTF. Written as DNA, the CDR3 is TGTGCCAGCAGCTCTCTACAGACAGGGACTGGGACCAACGTCCTGACTTTC.

The V call is TRBV5-1, the J call TRBJ1-1; maybe TRBD1 (5 bases). This CDR3 comprises 12 residues. The germline V gene encodes CDR1 SGHRS and CDR2 YFSETQ. Trimming pared 8 bases from V and 5 bases from J, leaving 13 bases between. Written as DNA, the CDR3 is TGCGCCAGTGCATCGGGGGGTACTGAAGCTTTCTTT. This translates into CASASGGTEAFF.

This clonotype has at least ten counts. The chain carries TRBV3-1 and TRBJ2-5; D not resolved. Trimming took 2 bases from V and 3 from J, leaving 7 bases between them. The germline V gene has CDR1 LGHDT and CDR2 YNNKEL (reference sequence). The length of the CDR3 is 13 residues. DNA for the CDR3: TGTGCCAGCAGCCAAAGCCAGGAAGAGACCCAGTACTTC. It is translated as CASSQSQEETQYF.

Note on this clonotype: Given a much more abundant clone one base away, this may be a read error. The chain couples TRBV5-1 to TRBJ2-6, with D tentatively TRBD1 or TRBD2 (5 bases each). Germline CDR1 and CDR2: SGHRS and YFSETQ. The CDR3 contains 14 residues. CDR3 DNA sequence: TGCGCCAGCAGGGCGGAGGCTGGGGCCAACGCCCTGACTTTC. As protein: CASRAEAGANALTF. Looking up the rest from reference TRBV5-1 and TRBJ2-6 gives the full variable domain: KAGVTQTPRYLIKTRGQQVTLSCSPISGHRSVSWYQQTPGQGLQFLFEYFSETQRNKGNFPGRFSGRQFSNSRSEMNVSTLELGDSALYLCASRAEAGANALTFGAGSRLTVL.